The 20 T cell receptor beta chains below all came from one sample that was sequenced in a study of blood T cell repertoires in COVID-19. The assay was immunoSEQ multiplex PCR, and TCRdb's table has in-frame clones only and misses some. The sample has around 99,000 clones; around 80% are singletons. What was sequenced was peripheral blood. Source of these receptors: a human donor in a cohort sampled during active or convalescent COVID-19.

Here the CDR3 DNA reads TGTGCCAGCGGGGGACAGAGCAATCAGCCCCAGCATTTT. This gives the protein CASGGQSNQPQHF. J is TRBJ1-5 and V is TRBV27, with 7 bases matching TRBD1. The CDR3 spans 13 residues. The germline V gene encodes CDR1 MNHEY and CDR2 SMNVEV (reference sequence). V lost 8 bases, J lost 1 base, and 2 bases stayed unmatched.

This chain connects TRBV3-1 (or the pseudogene TRBV3-2) to TRBJ2-3; the match to TRBD1 covers 7 bases. CDR1 LGHDT and CDR2 YNNKEL come from the germline V gene (reference sequence). This CDR3 has 16 residues. Losses at the gene ends were 3 bases for V and 5 bases for J; bases not matched to a gene: 11. This chain's CDR3 is CASSHHLRGQRDTQYF. The CDR3 coding sequence is TGTGCCAGCAGCCATCATCTTAGGGGGCAAAGAGATACGCAGTATTTT.

This clone appeared once. V usage is TRBV2 and J usage is TRBJ2-1; perhaps TRBD2 as D (6 bases). The CDR3 totals 16 residues. CDR1 SNHLY and CDR2 FYNNEI come from the germline V gene. Trimming shortened V by 6 bases and J by 6 bases, and 21 bases separated the two germline ends. As DNA, the CDR3 is TGTGCCAGCAGAGAACCCCCCACCGGGGGAGTCAATGAGCAGTTCTTC. It codes for CASREPPTGGVNEQFF.

The V call is TRBV3-1 (or the pseudogene TRBV3-2), the J call TRBJ2-2, with D possibly being TRBD2 (5 bases). CDR1 and CDR2 (germline): LGHDT, YNNKEL (reference sequence). V lost 4 bases, J lost 6 bases, and 12 bases lay in between. The CDR3 is 14 residues long. In DNA form, the CDR3 reads TGTGCCAGCAGCCGAAGCCCTAGCCCCGGGGAGCTGTTTTTT. Translation gives CASSRSPSPGELFF.

J is TRBJ2-7 and V is TRBV6-2 or TRBV6-3; D uncertain. The germline V gene has CDR1 MNHEY and CDR2 SVGEGT. Trimming stripped 4 bases from V and 2 bases from J, with 6 bases between. The CDR3 extends over 12 amino acids. CDR3 nucleotide sequence: TGTGCCAGCAGTTTGACTGCCTACGAGCAGTACTTC. This translates into CASSLTAYEQYF.

This clone was observed a few times. This chain uses TRBV15 with TRBJ2-7, with 7 bases aligning to TRBD1. CDR1 and CDR2 from the germline V gene are LNHNV and YYDKDF (reference sequence). The CDR3 is 16 residues long. Germline trimming cut 3 bases from V and 3 bases from J; bases unmatched to any gene: 11. In DNA, the CDR3 is TGTGCCACCAGCAGGGGGGACGGGACAGTTATCTACGAGCAGTACTTC. Its translation: CATSRGDGTVIYEQYF.

V is TRBV27 and J is TRBJ2-7; perhaps TRBD1 as D (5 bases). The V end lost 6 bases, the J end lost 2 bases, and 11 bases lay between the germline ends. The germline V gene encodes CDR1 MNHEY and CDR2 SMNVEV (reference sequence). The CDR3 runs 13 residues. The CDR3 DNA sequence: TGTGCCAGCAGCCGTGACAGCACCTACGAGCAGTACTTC. This translates into CASSRDSTYEQYF.

This chain uses TRBV11-2 with TRBJ2-7; 7 nucleotides match TRBD2. CDR1 and CDR2 (germline): SGHAT, FQNNGV. The V and J ends lost 0 bases and 3 bases, in that order; junction bases with no gene match: 11. The CDR3 runs 17 residues. CDR3 nucleotide sequence: TGTGCCAGCAGCTTAGATGGGGGAGGGATCGTTGACTACGAGCAGTACTTC. Translating gives CASSLDGGGIVDYEQYF.

The chain has TRBV28 and TRBJ2-7; 7 bases line up with TRBD1. Germline trimming cut 4 bases from V and 6 bases from J; bases unmatched to any gene: 9. The CDR3 runs 14 residues. CDR1 is MDHEN, CDR2 SYDVKM, per germline. In nucleotides, the CDR3 is TGTGCCAGCAGTTCTTACGGGACAGTGGGCGAGCAGTACTTC. It encodes CASSSYGTVGEQYF. The full variable domain, with the rest looked up from reference TRBV28 and TRBJ2-7, is DVKVTQSSRYLVKRTGEKVFLECVQDMDHENMFWYRQDPGLGLRLIYFSYDVKMKEKGDIPEGYSVSREKKERFSLILESASTNQTSMYLCASSSYGTVGEQYFGPGTRLTVT.

V and J are TRBV12-3 or TRBV12-4 and TRBJ1-5, with D possibly TRBD1 on 5 matching bases. The length of the CDR3 is 13 residues. V was shortened by 6 bases and J by 4 bases, with 10 bases between the two germline ends. The CDR3 here is CASRTGVNQPQHF. CDR3 coding DNA: TGTGCCAGCAGGACGGGGGTTAATCAGCCCCAGCATTTT.

This clone has more than one count but fewer than ten. The chain has TRBV2 and TRBJ1-2; 7 nucleotides line up with TRBD1. CDR3 length equals 15 residues. V lost 5 bases and J lost 2; bases outside the gene matches: 8. Germline V lookup: CDR1 SNHLY, CDR2 FYNNEI. The CDR3 nucleotides read TGTGCCAGCAGTTATTACAGGGGAGTAAACTATGGCTACACCTTC. Translating it yields CASSYYRGVNYGYTF.

The V gene is TRBV20-1, the J gene TRBJ2-7; D perhaps matches TRBD1 (6 bases). The CDR3 runs to 12 residues. The V gene's germline CDR1 is DFQATT and CDR2 SNEGSKA (reference sequence). Between the trimmed V and J ends, which lost 3 bases and 4 bases, there was a span of 10 bases. The CDR3 DNA is TGCAGTGCTAGTCAGGGGAAGTACGAGCAGTACTTC. Its protein is CSASQGKYEQYF.

This chain joins TRBV6-6 and TRBJ1-1; 8 positions agree with TRBD1. CDR3 size: 13 residues. V lost 7 bases and J lost 6; bases outside the gene matches: 7. Germline CDR1 MNHNY, CDR2 SVGAGI (reference sequence). In DNA form, the CDR3 reads TGTGCCAGCATCCGGACAGGGAGTGCTGAAGCTTTCTTT. It specifies CASIRTGSAEAFF.

This clone was detected ten times or more. This chain connects TRBV7-9 to TRBJ2-5, with 11 nucleotides matching TRBD2. The CDR3 runs 18 residues. J lost 5 bases, V lost 4 bases, and 15 bases had no gene match. Per germline, CDR1 SEHNR and CDR2 FQNEAQ (reference sequence). The CDR3 is CASSYTGLADGWLETQYF. CDR3 DNA sequence: TGTGCCAGCAGCTACACGGGACTAGCGGATGGCTGGCTTGAGACCCAGTACTTC.

CDR3 DNA: TGTGCCAGAAGCCCCCCTCGGGACAGCCGCTACAATGAGCAGTTCTTC. Translation gives CARSPPRDSRYNEQFF. The chain employs TRBV5-3 and TRBJ2-1; 7 nucleotides align to TRBD1. TRBV5-3 has ORF status, its function being uncertain. Trimming cost V 4 bases and J 3 bases; bases outside gene matches: 10. The CDR3 length is 16 residues.

CDR3 bases: TGTGCCAGCTCACCCTCGGGACTAGCGGACCCCTACGAGCAGTACTTC. Its translation: CASSPSGLADPYEQYF. The chain combines TRBV18 with TRBJ2-7, with TRBD2 matching over 11 bases. The V gene end was trimmed by 3 bases and the J gene end by 2 bases; junction bases not matched to a gene: 6. This CDR3 has 16 amino acids. Germline loops: CDR1 KGHSH, CDR2 LQKENI.

The chain employs TRBV19 and TRBJ2-7; D gene ambiguous. The CDR3 loop spans 13 amino acids. Per germline, CDR1 LNHDA and CDR2 SQIVND (reference sequence). Trimming took 6 bases from V and 3 from J, leaving 12 bases between them. The DNA of the CDR3 is TGTGCCAGTAGACGGCCGGCGGACTACGAGCAGTACTTC. Translating gives CASRRPADYEQYF.

This sequence joins TRBV30 and TRBJ2-3, with TRBD2 identical over 7 bases. Germline trimming cut 0 bases from V and 1 base from J; bases unmatched to any gene: 4. The length of the CDR3 is 15 residues. CDR1 is GTSNPN and CDR2 is SVGIG in the germline V gene (reference sequence). CDR3: CAWSVRRGGTDTQYF. Here the CDR3 DNA reads TGTGCCTGGAGTGTACGCCGGGGGGGCACAGATACGCAGTATTTT. Complete variable domain (other parts from reference TRBV30 and TRBJ2-3): SQTIHQWPATLVQPVGSPLSLECTVEGTSNPNLYWYRQAAGRGLQLLFYSVGIGQISSEVPQNLSASRPQDRQFILSSKKLLLSDSGFYLCAWSVRRGGTDTQYFGPGTRLTVL.

The genes are TRBV13 and TRBJ2-5; D uncertain. The CDR3 totals 15 residues. Looked up from germline, CDR1 is PRHDT and CDR2 is FYEKMQ (reference sequence). V was shortened by 5 bases and J by 5 bases, with 18 bases between the two germline ends. The CDR3 DNA reads TGTGCCAGCAGCGCTGGCGGTATCGGGTCGGAGACCCAGTACTTC. Its protein product is CASSAGGIGSETQYF. The variable domain in full, completed from reference TRBV13 and TRBJ2-5, reads AAGVIQSPRHLIKEKRETATLKCYPIPRHDTVYWYQQGPGQDPQFLISFYEKMQSDKGSIPDRFSAQQFSDYHSELNMSSLELGDSALYFCASSAGGIGSETQYFGPGTRLLVL.

This chain uses TRBV19 with TRBJ1-5; D gene ambiguous. This CDR3 comprises 15 residues. Trimming left V 7 bases short and J 0 bases short, with 13 bases between. From germline, CDR1 is LNHDA and CDR2 SQIVND (reference sequence). As DNA, the CDR3 is TGTGCCAGTAAGAGTGCACGGTATAGCAATCAGCCCCAGCATTTT. Residues: CASKSARYSNQPQHF.